Sequencing of this T cell receptor beta chain was carried out in a study of monozygotic twins with inflammatory bowel disease. Each CDR3 protein gets one entry in TCRdb, which reprocessed the 5' RACE reads and gives no DNA. The sample's table shows 300,000 to 400,000 distinct CDR3 sequences. The CDR3 is 14 amino acids. CDR1 and CDR2 (germline): SQVTM, ANQGSEA. The sequenced material came from blood. The chain uses TRBV29-1 and TRBJ2-7; the D call of TRBD2 rests on TCRdb alone, since no DNA is present to check it. The receptor's source is a human donor with ulcerative colitis or Crohn's disease, or a healthy co-twin of an affected twin (not recorded which). This CDR3 reads CSVGGDPRSYEQYF.